A single sample gave rise to the 23 T cell receptor beta chains below, sequenced in a study of blood T cell repertoires in COVID-19. Generated by immunoSEQ multiplex PCR, the TCRdb table keeps only in-frame clones and is missing some. The repertoire consists of about 100,000 clones, with around four fifths occurring once and the leading ten covering approximately 4.3%. Sequenced input: peripheral blood. These receptors all come from a man between 65 and 85 years old with acute or convalescent COVID-19.

The rearrangement uses TRBV5-1 and TRBJ1-1; 12 nucleotides agree with TRBD1. The junction had 5 bases not matched to a gene; V was cut back by 3 bases and J by 8 bases. This CDR3 spans 14 amino acids. Germline CDR1 is SGHRS and CDR2 is YFSETQ. CDR3 in amino acids: CASSYFGTGGEAFF. The CDR3 DNA is TGCGCCAGCAGCTATTTCGGGACAGGGGGCGAAGCTTTCTTT.

The chain uses TRBV5-1 and TRBJ2-1; TRBD1 matches at 7 bases. The CDR3 totals 13 residues. Germline loops: CDR1 SGHRS, CDR2 YFSETQ. V lost 4 bases, J lost 15 bases, and 13 bases stayed unmatched. This CDR3 is CASSPEGTVGWFF. DNA for the CDR3: TGCGCCAGCAGCCCAGAAGGGACAGTAGGATGGTTCTTC. The complete variable domain, with remaining parts taken from reference TRBV5-1 and TRBJ2-1, reads KAGVTQTPRYLIKTRGQQVTLSCSPISGHRSVSWYQQTPGQGLQFLFEYFSETQRNKGNFPGRFSGRQFSNSRSEMNVSTLELGDSALYLCASSPEGTVGWFFGPGTRLTVL.

The chain recombines TRBV4-1 with TRBJ2-7, with a possible D match to TRBD1 (5 bases). The CDR3 length is 18 residues. Germline V CDR1 and CDR2: MGHRA, YSYEKL. Trimming shortened V by 0 bases and J by 2 bases, and 20 bases separated the two germline ends. The CDR3 is CASSQDQIDSRNPYEQYF. The CDR3 region has the DNA TGCGCCAGCAGCCAAGACCAAATAGACAGCCGGAACCCCTACGAGCAGTACTTC.

The chain recombines TRBV12-3 or TRBV12-4 with TRBJ1-5, with a tentative D call TRBD1 (6 bases). The CDR3 extends over 13 amino acids. Trimming removed 8 bases at V and 3 bases at J, with 11 bases between. In DNA form, the CDR3 reads TGTGCCAGCGGCGGACAGAACAATCAGCCCCAGCATTTT. It yields the protein CASGGQNNQPQHF.

The gene calls are TRBV6-1 and TRBJ2-7, with 9 bases identical to TRBD2. The CDR3 totals 14 residues. After removal of 2 bases from V and 2 bases from J, the junction contained 1 base not matched to a gene. Germline CDR1 reads MNHNS; CDR2 reads SASEGT. Here the CDR3 reads CASSELAGTYEQYF. DNA for the CDR3: TGTGCCAGCAGTGAACTAGCGGGGACCTACGAGCAGTACTTC.

The chain is built from TRBV30 and TRBJ1-2, with D maybe TRBD1 (6 bases). V lost 0 bases and J 4 bases, leaving 12 bases between the germline ends. This CDR3 comprises 14 residues. The germline gives CDR1 GTSNPN, CDR2 SVGIG (reference sequence). The CDR3 sequence: CAWSVEGVGYGYTF. CDR3 DNA: TGTGCCTGGAGTGTCGAGGGGGTCGGCTATGGCTACACCTTC.

The rearrangement joins TRBV19 to TRBJ2-1, with unresolved D. The CDR3 totals 17 residues. Looked up from germline, CDR1 is LNHDA and CDR2 is SQIVND (reference sequence). V lost 3 bases, J lost 0 bases, and 15 bases lay in between. The CDR3 bases are TGTGCCAGTAGTATTGTGGTCAGGAAGAGCTCCTACAATGAGCAGTTCTTC. The encoded protein is CASSIVVRKSSYNEQFF.

Here the CDR3 DNA reads TGTGCCAGCAGCTCCGACAGGAAAAGGGAAGCTTTCTTT. Its protein is CASSSDRKREAFF. The V and J genes are TRBV7-2 and TRBJ1-1; maybe TRBD1 (6 bases). CDR3 length: 13 amino acids. Germline CDR1 is SGHTA and CDR2 is FQGNSA. Trimming pared 4 bases from V and 8 bases from J, leaving 14 bases between.

This sequence joins TRBV9 and TRBJ1-4, with D hard to call. The CDR3 loop spans 15 amino acids. Per the germline V gene, CDR1 is SGDLS and CDR2 is YYNGEE. V lost 0 bases to trimming and J lost 4 bases, with 10 bases between them. The CDR3 DNA is TGTGCCAGCAGCGTAGGGGTCGGGGATAATGAAAAACTGTTTTTT. It encodes CASSVGVGDNEKLFF. The full variable domain, rest sourced from reference TRBV9 and TRBJ1-4, is DSGVTQTPKHLITATGQRVTLRCSPRSGDLSVYWYQQSLDQGLQFLIQYYNGEERAKGNILERFSAQQFPDLHSELNLSSLELGDSALYFCASSVGVGDNEKLFFGSGTQLSVL.

The sample holds one count of this clone. V is TRBV19 and J is TRBJ1-2; D is possibly TRBD1 (6 bases). There are 14 residues in the CDR3. In germline, CDR1 is LNHDA, CDR2 SQIVND (reference sequence). Trimming cost V 3 bases and J 7 bases, with 15 bases left between them. This CDR3 is CASSIRGRGSGYTF. CDR3 coding DNA: TGTGCCAGTAGTATTAGGGGCAGGGGCTCTGGCTACACCTTC.

The J gene is TRBJ2-1, the V gene TRBV2; 8 positions match TRBD2. From germline, CDR1 is SNHLY and CDR2 FYNNEI. J lost 0 bases, V lost 5 bases, and 6 bases had no gene match. CDR3 length: 16 residues. CDR3 protein: CASSILAASSYNEQFF. DNA of the CDR3: TGTGCCAGCAGTATACTAGCGGCTAGCTCCTACAATGAGCAGTTCTTC.

Written as DNA, the CDR3 is TGTGCCAGCAGCCAAGAGCGGATCGCAGATACGCAGTATTTT. This sequence encodes CASSQERIADTQYF. This chain connects TRBV4-2 to TRBJ2-3, with D unclear. Trimming left V 0 bases short and J 4 bases short, with 8 bases between. The CDR3 runs 14 residues. Germline lookup yields CDR1 LGHNA and CDR2 YNFKEQ.

This sequence joins TRBV19 and TRBJ2-1, with 7 bases that match TRBD1. There are 16 residues in the CDR3. Germline loops: CDR1 LNHDA, CDR2 SQIVND (reference sequence). The V gene end was trimmed by 3 bases and the J gene end by 7 bases; junction bases not matched to a gene: 12. This chain's CDR3 is CASSIWGTAPQNEQFF. DNA for the CDR3: TGTGCCAGTAGTATTTGGGGGACAGCCCCCCAAAATGAGCAGTTCTTC.

The V gene is TRBV7-9, the J gene TRBJ2-5; 7 bases are shared with TRBD1. The germline V gene encodes CDR1 SEHNR and CDR2 FQNEAQ (reference sequence). V shed 5 bases, J shed 5 bases, and the junction held 5 bases outside the gene matches. The CDR3 is 13 amino acids. CDR3 region: CASSRQGEETQYF. CDR3 bases: TGTGCCAGCAGCAGACAGGGCGAGGAGACCCAGTACTTC.

This chain joins TRBV27 and TRBJ2-2; possibly TRBD2 for D (5 bases). The germline V gene encodes CDR1 MNHEY and CDR2 SMNVEV (reference sequence). The CDR3 extends over 15 amino acids. The V end was cut by 2 bases, the J end by 5 bases, with 12 bases between. The CDR3 reads CASSLRGLGTGELFF. The CDR3, as DNA: TGTGCCAGCAGTTTACGCGGGTTAGGAACCGGGGAGCTGTTTTTT.

The CDR3 loop is CASSIQGAGDTQYF. CDR3 in DNA: TGTGCCAGCAGCATACAGGGGGCTGGAGATACGCAGTATTTT. This chain joins TRBV7-9 and TRBJ2-3; 9 bases are shared with TRBD1. V was pared by 5 bases and J by 5 bases, with 5 bases of the junction left unmatched. This CDR3 region has 14 residues. CDR1 SEHNR and CDR2 FQNEAQ come from the germline V gene (reference sequence).

V usage is TRBV2 and J usage is TRBJ2-1; possibly TRBD1 for D (6 bases). The CDR3 sequence is 14 residues long. V lost 6 bases, J lost 9 bases, and 18 bases lay in between. Germline-derived CDR1 and CDR2 are SNHLY and FYNNEI. CDR3 protein: CASSVQGEGIEQFF. The CDR3 region has the DNA TGTGCCAGCAGCGTACAGGGTGAGGGGATTGAGCAGTTCTTC.

This clone was seen only once. This chain uses TRBV10-3 with TRBJ1-3; 9 positions match TRBD1. Germline CDR1 ENHRY, CDR2 SYGVKD. The V and J ends lost 3 bases and 2 bases, in that order; junction bases with no gene match: 5. This CDR3 is built from 16 residues. Written as DNA, the CDR3 is TGTGCCATCAGTGAATCTACAGGGGGCACTGGAAACACCATATATTTT. It encodes CAISESTGGTGNTIYF.

The chain couples TRBV6-5 to TRBJ1-3, with 7 positions matching TRBD1. The CDR3 has 11 amino acids. Germline CDR1 is MNHEY and CDR2 is SVGAGI. The ends lost 8 bases at V and 8 bases at J; junction bases unmatched: 3. CDR3 amino acids: CASQQGHTIYF. The CDR3 nucleotides read TGTGCCAGCCAACAGGGGCACACCATATATTTT.

This clone was observed many times. The chain couples TRBV19 to TRBJ1-1, with D unclear. The CDR3 runs to 14 residues. V lost 7 bases to trimming and J lost 1 base, with 13 bases between them. Germline V lookup: CDR1 LNHDA, CDR2 SQIVND (reference sequence). The DNA of the CDR3 is TGTGCCAGTACTTCCCCAACATGGAACACTGAAGCTTTCTTT. It yields the protein CASTSPTWNTEAFF.

On this clone: Other DNA sequences in this specimen translate into the identical CDR3. CDR3: CASSQGGGNTGELFF. CDR3 DNA sequence: TGTGCCAGCAGCCAAGGCGGGGGGAACACCGGGGAGCTGTTTTTT. The gene calls are TRBV3-1 (or the pseudogene TRBV3-2) and TRBJ2-2; 7 positions match TRBD2. V dropped 1 base and J dropped 1; count of bases not matched to a gene: 0. Germline-derived CDR1 and CDR2 are LGHDT and YNNKEL (reference sequence). The CDR3 spans 15 residues.

This clone was observed a few times. This CDR3 is also generated by other DNA sequences in the sample. This chain connects TRBV29-1 to TRBJ1-1; D might be TRBD1 (5 bases). The CDR3 sequence is 13 residues long. The germline CDR1 and CDR2 sequences are SQVTM and ANQGSEA. With 4 bases removed from V and 0 bases from J, the gap between germline ends came to 9 bases. CDR3 bases: TGCAGCGTTGTGCGGGGACTGAACACTGAAGCTTTCTTT. It is translated as CSVVRGLNTEAFF.

The sample holds one count of this clone. The rearrangement links TRBV2 to TRBJ2-1, with 10 bases that match TRBD2. With 5 bases clipped from V and 5 bases from J, the junction kept 6 bases outside the gene matches. In germline, CDR1 is SNHLY, CDR2 FYNNEI. The CDR3 is 15 amino acids. Here the CDR3 reads CASSSLAGANNEQFF. As DNA, the CDR3 is TGTGCCAGCAGTTCCCTAGCGGGGGCCAACAATGAGCAGTTCTTC.